The TCR beta chain under discussion was sequenced for a study of beta chain features in type 1 diabetes. Study-wide results and caveats: Moderate yet significant TCRB CDR3 shortening was seen in Type 1 diabetes patients in all four CD4+ subsets.

Of note for this clone: No antigen is known for it.

V was clipped by 3 bases and J by 7 bases, with 6 bases between them. CDR3 size: 10 residues. CDR1 and CDR2 from the germline V gene are SQVTM and ANQGSEA. Since all of the isolated RNA was reverse transcribed, expressed TCRB transcripts were what got sequenced. The protocol was immunoSEQ multiplex PCR, while the TCRdb copy is restricted to in-frame clones and leaves out a portion. The repertoire includes 150,000 or so clones, roughly 65% of them detected once, and nearly 0.09% sits in the top ten. V and J are TRBV29-1 and TRBJ2-5; maybe TRBD1 (6 bases). The sequence was collected from a man aged 25 to 40 with type 1 diabetes. Sequencing input: naive CD4+ T cells from blood. CDR3 DNA: TGCAGCGTTGACAGGGGGACCCAGTACTTC. It encodes CSVDRGTQYF.